This entry concerns a single T cell receptor beta chain. Those who participated ranged in age from roughly 18 to 100 years and resided in about two dozen US areas. These data are taken from a study of blood T cell repertoires in COVID-19. Study processing details: The assay estimated nucleated cells by amplifying reference gene primers. TCRdb keeps only in-frame clones here, not all; method: immunoSEQ multiplex PCR. The V and J calls and clone size are taken from that table; D and trimming were inferred from the DNA. The table has under 350,000 clones, 70% to 90% seen once. The receptor's source is a woman between 40 and 50 years old with acute COVID-19. The sample consisted of PBMCs or T cells enriched from blood (not recorded which).

The CDR3 DNA reads as TGTGCCAGCAGCCCCTCGACAGCGAACACCGGGGAGCTGTTTTTT. This codes for CASSPSTANTGELFF. The chain joins TRBV11-2 to TRBJ2-2; a possible D gene is TRBD1 (5 bases). The CDR3 runs 15 residues. Trimming cost V 5 bases and J 0 bases, with 10 bases left between them. Germline V gene data show CDR1 as SGHAT and CDR2 as FQNNGV.